A selection of T cell receptor beta chains follows, all from one sample in a study of T cells in localized non-small cell lung cancer. Assay used: immunoSEQ multiplex PCR; TCRdb lists only in-frame clones, some missing. Among some 64,000 clones, around 81% were seen once, and the ten largest hold just over 4.5%. Material: PBMCs, obtained before any cancer treatment. The receptors shown here come from a man between 40 and 75 years old with stage II lung adenocarcinoma. The CDR3 runs from the conserved cysteine through the conserved F or W. A D gene is named only where the DNA matches it firmly. The listing skips clone size in some rows; elsewhere it reads once, few, many or a size class.

D	V	J	length	size	DNA	CDR3
-	TRBV30	TRBJ1-1	13	many	TGTGCCTGGAACCGGGGGCGTCGAACTGAAGCTTTCTTT	CAWNRGRRTEAFF
-	TRBV7-6	TRBJ2-7	14	-	TGTGCCAGCAGCGCCCGAACCCTAGGAGGCGAGCAGTACTTC	CASSARTLGGEQYF
-	TRBV7-2	TRBJ2-3	12	-	TGTGCCAGCAGCGGGACCGCAGATACGCAGTATTTT	CASSGTADTQYF
-	TRBV9	TRBJ2-2	16	once	TGTGCCAGCAGCGTAGGAGGGAGCTCCCACACCGGGGAGCTGTTTTTT	CASSVGGSSHTGELFF
-	TRBV7-2	TRBJ2-1	16	-	TGTGCCAGCAGCTTACGAGTAGGCTCCTCCTACAATGAGCAGTTCTTC	CASSLRVGSSYNEQFF
-	TRBV19	TRBJ2-6	14	-	TGTGCCAGTAGTACGGGGGCCGGGGCCAACGTCCTGACTTTC	CASSTGAGANVLTF
-	TRBV4-1	TRBJ2-5	15	-	TGCGCCAGCAGCCAAGAGGTGGGGACCCGGGGGACCCAGTACTTC	CASSQEVGTRGTQYF
TRBD1	TRBV5-8	TRBJ1-1	14	-	TGTGCCAGCAGAAGACAGGGGGCGCGGACTGAAGCTTTCTTT	CASRRQGARTEAFF
TRBD1	TRBV7-8	TRBJ1-1	12	-	TGTGCCAGCAGCTCTACAGGGGACGGGGCTTTCTTT	CASSSTGDGAFF
-	TRBV2	TRBJ1-1	15	-	TGTGCCAGCAGCGAGGTAGGGGCGAGGAATCCTGAAGCTTTCTTT	CASSEVGARNPEAFF
-	TRBV5-5	TRBJ1-3	14	-	TGTGCCAGCAGCTTCTCAGGAACTGGAAACACCATATATTTT	CASSFSGTGNTIYF
TRBD1	TRBV7-9	TRBJ2-2	15	-	TGTGCCAGCACCCAGGACAGGGGGTATACCGGGGAGCTGTTTTTT	CASTQDRGYTGELFF
-	TRBV7-9	TRBJ2-1	14	-	TGTGCCAGCACCCAGGTCGGGGTTGGGTATGAGCAGTTCTTC	CASTQVGVGYEQFF
-	TRBV30	TRBJ2-7	14	-	TGTGCCTGGAGTGTACCCCAGGTTAACTACGAGCAGTACTTC	CAWSVPQVNYEQYF
-	TRBV7-7	TRBJ1-5	16	once	TGTGCTAGCAGCTTAAATCAGCTGGGGAGGAATCAGCCCCAGCATTTT	CASSLNQLGRNQPQHF
-	TRBV7-2	TRBJ1-1	13	-	TGTGCCAGCAGCTTAGCCGCGGGCGGCGAAGCTTTCTTT	CASSLAAGGEAFF
-	TRBV5-1	TRBJ1-1	14	-	TGCGCCAGCAGCCCCGGGACATTGAACACTGAAGCTTTCTTT	CASSPGTLNTEAFF
-	TRBV19	TRBJ2-1	15	-	TGTGCCAGTAGCAGGGCGGGAAGGGCCTACAATGAGCAGTTCTTC	CASSRAGRAYNEQFF
-	TRBV6-1	TRBJ2-3	14	-	TGTGCCAGCAGTGAGTGGCGGGACACAGATACGCAGTATTTT	CASSEWRDTDTQYF
TRBD1	TRBV10-3	TRBJ1-5	15	few	TGTGCCATCCGGGCCGGGACAGGGATTGATCAGCCCCAGCATTTT	CAIRAGTGIDQPQHF
TRBD2	TRBV5-4	TRBJ2-1	15	-	TGTGCCAGCAGCTTGGGAGCGGGGCTCGGCAATGAGCAGTTCTTC	CASSLGAGLGNEQFF
TRBD2	TRBV2	TRBJ2-7	13	-	TGTGCCATTAGGACTAGCGGGAGCGACGAGCAGTACTTC	CAIRTSGSDEQYF
TRBD2	TRBV6-5	TRBJ2-1	15	-	TGTGCCAGCAGTTGGGGACTAGCGGGAATGGGTGAGCAGTTCTTC	CASSWGLAGMGEQFF
TRBD2	TRBV7-2	TRBJ2-3	15	-	TGTGCCAGCAGCCTTCGGACGGGGGGTACAGATACGCAGTATTTT	CASSLRTGGTDTQYF
TRBD2	TRBV30	TRBJ2-1	16	-	TGTGCCTGGACCCCCGCACTAGCGGGTTTTGTCAATGAGCAGTTCTTC	CAWTPALAGFVNEQFF
-	TRBV5-4	TRBJ1-1	13	-	TGTGCCAGCAGCCTGGACGGGTACACTGAAGCTTTCTTT	CASSLDGYTEAFF
-	TRBV5-1	TRBJ1-5	15	once	TGCGCCAGCAGACCCGGGGGGACCTCAAATCAGCCCCAGCATTTT	CASRPGGTSNQPQHF
-	TRBV4-3	TRBJ2-3	15	-	TGCGCCAGCAGCCAAGAGGACGGTAACGGTGATACGCAGTATTTT	CASSQEDGNGDTQYF